This paragraph covers one TCR beta chain sequence. V lost 9 bases and J lost 6; bases outside the gene matches: 10. CDR3 length: 14 amino acids. In germline, CDR1 is MGHDK, CDR2 SYGVNS. The sample belongs to a study of radiotherapy plus CTLA-4 blockade in lung cancer. Sequenced by immunoSEQ multiplex PCR; TCRdb stores in-frame clones only, minus some. The sample includes 75,000 to 100,000 clones, around 86% of them seen just once. V and J are TRBV25-1 and TRBJ2-3; 9 nucleotides agree with TRBD2. The sequenced sample was peripheral blood, obtained from a patient treated with radiotherapy plus ipilimumab. This TCR was sampled from a human donor with non-small cell lung cancer who had a partial response to radiotherapy plus ipilimumab. CDR3: CASRVAGDLDTQYF. Here the CDR3 DNA reads TGTGCCAGTAGGGTAGCGGGAGATCTGGATACGCAGTATTTT.